The source of this T cell receptor (beta chain) is a study of blood T cell repertoires in COVID-19. Background on the study: COVID-19 samples from acute and convalescent phases originated in the United States, Italy and Spain. T cells, B-cell-depleted T cells, or PBMCs supplied cDNA or gDNA.

V was trimmed by 1 base and J by 9 bases, leaving 19 bases between them. Germline loops: CDR1 LNHDA, CDR2 SQIVND (reference sequence). CDR3 length: 16 residues. Original processing notes: For nucleated cells, counts were estimated from reference gene primer amplification. Sequencing used immunoSEQ multiplex PCR; TCRdb keeps in-frame clones, though not all of them. V and J calls and clone size are as listed in that table; D and trimming were resolved from the DNA. The repertoire includes about 33,000 clones, 88% of them detected once, and 6.3% sits in the top ten. This clone was seen just once. This clonotype originated in a human donor in a cohort sampled during active COVID-19. The sequenced sample consisted of peripheral blood. The chain has TRBV19 and TRBJ2-1; D not resolved. CDR3 bases: TGTGCCAGTAGTATAGTGTGCGGCCCCTCCACGTGTGAGCAGTTCTTC. As protein: CASSIVCGPSTCEQFF.